Following are 6 T cell receptor beta chains from one sample sequenced in a study of shared T cell receptors in the human thymus. Sequencing used immunoSEQ multiplex PCR; TCRdb keeps in-frame clones, though not all of them. In the table there are 55,000 to 75,000 clones, roughly 95% of which are singletons. Material: thymocytes. These receptors all come from a human donor.

This chain joins TRBV7-8 and TRBJ2-3, with a tentative D call TRBD1 (6 bases). The CDR3 loop spans 15 amino acids. V gave up 1 base and J gave up 6 bases, with 14 bases separating them. CDR1 is SGHVS, CDR2 FQNEAQ, per germline. The CDR3 reads CASSLGSGVRDTQYF. The CDR3 nucleotides are TGTGCCAGCAGCTTAGGCTCAGGGGTTAGGGATACGCAGTATTTT.

The table lists this clone with a count of one. The rearrangement joins TRBV28 to TRBJ1-2; 8 bases are a match to TRBD1. The CDR3 is 12 residues long. The germline V gene has CDR1 MDHEN and CDR2 SYDVKM. The V segment lost 11 bases and the J segment 6 bases; nucleotides outside the gene matches: 8. CDR3 nucleotide sequence: TGTGCCCACAGGGGGATGATGGATGGCTACACCTTC. Protein product: CAHRGMMDGYTF.

Comments on this clone: This sample also contains other DNA sequences that code for the same CDR3. The V gene is TRBV5-1, the J gene TRBJ2-7; 9 positions match TRBD2. This CDR3 is built from 16 residues. V shed 4 bases, J shed 1 base, and the junction held 9 bases outside the gene matches. Germline CDR1 reads SGHRS; CDR2 reads YFSETQ. The CDR3, as DNA: TGCGCCAGCAGCAACCCGGGACTAGCAGTATCCTACGAGCAGTACTTC. Protein product: CASSNPGLAVSYEQYF.

The chain carries TRBV27 and TRBJ2-2; D may be TRBD1 (6 bases). Germline V gene sequence: CDR1 MNHEY, CDR2 SMNVEV (reference sequence). The CDR3 extends over 17 amino acids. Trimming took 5 bases from V and 8 from J, leaving 24 bases between them. The CDR3 region is CASSLHSLQGSEGELFF. The CDR3, as DNA: TGTGCCAGCAGTCTACATAGCTTACAGGGCTCGGAGGGGGAGCTGTTTTTT.

CDR3 sequence: CASSGQNRAFSGNTIYF. CDR3 sequence (DNA): TGTGCCAGCTCGGGCCAAAATCGGGCTTTCTCTGGAAACACCATATATTTT. The chain recombines TRBV18 with TRBJ1-3, with D hard to call. This CDR3 comprises 17 residues. V was trimmed by 6 bases and J by 0 bases, leaving 18 bases between them. Germline values: CDR1 KGHSH, CDR2 LQKENI.

The gene calls are TRBV6-5 and TRBJ2-7; TRBD1 agrees at 10 bases. The germline V gene encodes CDR1 MNHEY and CDR2 SVGAGI. There are 16 residues in the CDR3. J was trimmed by 7 bases and V by 2 bases; bases with no gene match: 11. In nucleotides, the CDR3 is TGTGCCAGCAGTTACCGCCCCGGGACAGGGGTGGGAGAGCAGTACTTC. It codes for CASSYRPGTGVGEQYF.